The sequence of this T cell receptor (beta chain) was determined in a study of blood T cell repertoires in COVID-19. The wider study: T cells, B-cell-depleted T cells, or PBMCs supplied cDNA or gDNA.

Sequenced by immunoSEQ multiplex PCR; TCRdb stores in-frame clones only, minus some. Of 15,000 to 20,000 clones in the sample, around 94% were seen once. V was cut by 7 bases and J by 10 bases, with 23 bases left in between. This CDR3 has 16 residues. Germline CDR1 reads SGHAT; CDR2 reads FQNNGV. The clonotype comes from a human donor in a cohort sampled during active COVID-19. The chain joins TRBV11-2 to TRBJ1-6; possibly TRBD1 for D (5 bases). The sequencing input was peripheral blood. The CDR3 DNA is TGTGCCAGCACCCCCGGCCGGGGGAGAGGAGTATCACCCCTCCACTTT. The encoded protein is CASTPGRGRGVSPLHF.